The 24 T cell receptor beta chains below come from one sample, sequenced in a study of blood T cell repertoires in COVID-19. Clones were read by immunoSEQ multiplex PCR, and TCRdb kept only the in-frame ones, dropping some. The sample has some 250,000 clones, about 82% seen once; the top ten hold roughly an eighth. The sample was peripheral blood. Every receptor here comes from a man at least 80 years old with acute or convalescent COVID-19.

In its sample, this clone was seen once. The chain links TRBV27 to TRBJ2-2; 7 bases fit TRBD2. The CDR3 length is 15 residues. Germline-derived CDR1 and CDR2 are MNHEY and SMNVEV (reference sequence). V dropped 5 bases and J dropped 1; count of bases not matched to a gene: 4. The CDR3 spells CASSLGRENTGELFF. The CDR3 nucleotides read TGTGCCAGCAGTCTTGGGAGGGAGAACACCGGGGAGCTGTTTTTT.

The genes are TRBV18 and TRBJ1-1; possibly TRBD1 for D (5 bases). V shed 2 bases and J shed 7 bases, with 11 bases lying between them. Germline CDR1 and CDR2: KGHSH and LQKENI. The CDR3 length is 13 residues. CDR3 residues: CASSPTREIEAFF. The DNA for the CDR3 is TGTGCCAGCTCACCAACCAGGGAAATTGAAGCTTTCTTT. Based on the CDR3 plus reference TRBV18 and TRBJ1-1, the full variable domain is NAGVMQNPRHLVRRRGQEARLRCSPMKGHSHVYWYRQLPEEGLKFMVYLQKENIIDESGMPKERFSAEFPKEGPSILRIQQVVRGDSAAYFCASSPTREIEAFFGQGTRLTVV.

This chain connects TRBV10-3 to TRBJ1-4, with a weak D call TRBD1 (5 bases). The germline V and J ends were trimmed by 4 bases and 7 bases, with 16 bases remaining between them. CDR1 is ENHRY, CDR2 SYGVKD, per germline. This CDR3 comprises 15 residues. CDR3 coding DNA: TGTGCCATCAGTGCCGCAGGAGGGGATGGTGAAAAACTGTTTTTT. It translates to CAISAAGGDGEKLFF.

V is TRBV4-1 and J is TRBJ1-2, with D perhaps matching TRBD1 (5 bases). The CDR3 is 16 amino acids. The germline V gene encodes CDR1 MGHRA and CDR2 YSYEKL. V lost 0 bases and J 5 bases, leaving 16 bases between the germline ends. CDR3 coding DNA: TGCGCCAGCAGCCAAGACTCGGGGAGGGGCGGATATGGCTACACCTTC. It encodes CASSQDSGRGGYGYTF.

V and J are TRBV19 and TRBJ2-1; a possible D gene is TRBD2 (7 bases). Per the germline V gene, CDR1 is LNHDA and CDR2 is SQIVND (reference sequence). Trimming pared 5 bases from V and 7 bases from J, leaving 21 bases between. This CDR3 has 16 residues. CDR3 nucleotide sequence: TGTGCCAGTAGTTCAACTTCTAGCGGAACAGGGAATGAGCAGTTCTTC. This gives the protein CASSSTSSGTGNEQFF. The variable domain in full, with the rest retrieved from reference TRBV19 and TRBJ2-1, is DGGITQSPKYLFRKEGQNVTLSCEQNLNHDAMYWYRQDPGQGLRLIYYSQIVNDFQKGDIAEGYSVSREKKESFPLTVTSAQKNPTAFYLCASSSTSSGTGNEQFFGPGTRLTVL.

The chain has TRBV11-2 and TRBJ2-3, with 7 bases fitting TRBD2. From germline, CDR1 is SGHAT and CDR2 FQNNGV. The CDR3 has 14 residues. J lost 11 bases, V lost 5 bases, and 13 bases had no gene match. CDR3 in amino acids: CASSQTFRAGEQYF. DNA of the CDR3: TGTGCCAGCAGCCAGACGTTCAGGGCGGGGGAGCAGTATTTT.

On this clone itself: The sample holds other DNA sequences that translate to the same CDR3. This rearrangement joins TRBV7-9 to TRBJ2-5, with D possibly TRBD1 on 6 matching bases. The CDR3 is 15 residues long. The germline gives CDR1 SEHNR, CDR2 FQNEAQ (reference sequence). Trimming pared 5 bases from V and 0 bases from J, leaving 13 bases between. The CDR3 DNA reads as TGTGCCAGCAGCCCGCGACAGGCGTACCAAGAGACCCAGTACTTC. Translation gives CASSPRQAYQETQYF.

This chain connects TRBV2 to TRBJ1-2; unclear D gene. The germline CDR1 and CDR2 sequences are SNHLY and FYNNEI. Trimming cost V 3 bases and J 2 bases, with 10 bases left between them. The CDR3 consists of 14 residues. In nucleotides, the CDR3 is TGTGCCAGCAGTGAGTCGTCCACAAACTATGGCTACACCTTC. Protein sequence: CASSESSTNYGYTF.

The chain is built from TRBV12-3 or TRBV12-4 and TRBJ1-5, with D hard to call. Trimming stripped 4 bases from V and 7 bases from J, with 11 bases between. This CDR3 is 13 amino acids long. Here the CDR3 DNA reads TGTGCCAGCAGTTGGGAAGAGGGACAGCCCCAGCATTTT. This codes for CASSWEEGQPQHF.

This clone showed up just once. The chain is built from TRBV6-2 or TRBV6-3 and TRBJ2-5; 7 nucleotides align to TRBD1. Germline CDR1 is MNHEY and CDR2 is SVGEGT. With 6 bases clipped from V and 4 bases from J, the junction kept 11 bases outside the gene matches. The length of the CDR3 is 15 residues. The CDR3 DNA sequence: TGTGCCAGCAGCTTACGACAGGGCACGGGAGAGACCCAGTACTTC. This sequence encodes CASSLRQGTGETQYF.

The chain uses TRBV4-3 and TRBJ1-2; TRBD1 agrees at 10 bases. The junction had 3 bases not matched to a gene; V was cut back by 4 bases and J by 4 bases. Germline V CDR1 and CDR2: LGHNA, YSLEER. This CDR3 region has 14 residues. CDR3 sequence reads: CASSRDRGGYGYTF. DNA of the CDR3: TGCGCCAGCAGCCGGGACAGGGGTGGCTATGGCTACACCTTC.

The chain is built from TRBV28 and TRBJ1-3; no firm D call. V lost 6 bases, J lost 0 bases, and 12 bases lay in between. CDR1 and CDR2 (germline): MDHEN, SYDVKM. This CDR3 spans 15 amino acids. CDR3 protein: CASRPGILSGNTIYF. The CDR3 DNA sequence: TGTGCCAGCAGGCCCGGGATCCTCTCTGGAAACACCATATATTTT.

This clone occurred once. The V and J genes are TRBV3-1 (or the pseudogene TRBV3-2) and TRBJ2-2; TRBD2 is a possible D gene (5 bases). The CDR3 spans 14 residues. V dropped 3 bases and J dropped 3 bases, with 8 bases sitting between them. The germline gives CDR1 LGHDT, CDR2 YNNKEL (reference sequence). The CDR3 spells CASSHTDYTGELFF. CDR3 sequence (DNA): TGTGCCAGCAGCCATACGGACTACACCGGGGAGCTGTTTTTT.

The V call is TRBV4-1, the J call TRBJ2-1, with no clear D. This CDR3 has 15 amino acids. Germline V gives CDR1 MGHRA, CDR2 YSYEKL. V was clipped by 0 bases and J by 8 bases, with 14 bases between them. This CDR3 reads CASSQDGATSDEQFF. The CDR3 bases are TGCGCCAGCAGCCAAGATGGTGCTACCTCGGATGAGCAGTTCTTC.

The chain couples TRBV19 to TRBJ1-6; tentative D call: TRBD1 (5 bases). Germline values: CDR1 LNHDA, CDR2 SQIVND (reference sequence). Trimming removed 6 bases from V and 1 base from J, with 10 bases in between. This CDR3 comprises 15 residues. The CDR3 coding sequence is TGTGCCAGTAGCCTTCGACAGTCCTATAATTCACCCCTCCACTTT. It codes for CASSLRQSYNSPLHF.

The chain carries TRBV5-1 and TRBJ2-7, with D perhaps matching TRBD1 (6 bases). There are 16 residues in the CDR3. Trimming pared 0 bases from V and 3 bases from J, leaving 16 bases between. Looked up from germline, CDR1 is SGHRS and CDR2 is YFSETQ. CDR3 amino acids: CASSLATGTNVYEQYF. CDR3 in DNA: TGCGCCAGCAGCTTGGCCACCGGGACAAACGTCTACGAGCAGTACTTC.

This clone was seen a few times. This chain joins TRBV5-1 and TRBJ1-2; D not certain. The CDR3 is 13 residues long. The germline V and J ends were trimmed by 4 bases and 6 bases, with 13 bases remaining between them. Germline CDR1 is SGHRS and CDR2 is YFSETQ. Here the CDR3 reads CASSGGSLDGYTF. The CDR3 DNA follows: TGCGCCAGCAGCGGCGGGTCGCTTGATGGCTACACCTTC.

The genes are TRBV19 and TRBJ1-1; the D is unclear. The CDR3 loop spans 15 amino acids. Germline loops: CDR1 LNHDA, CDR2 SQIVND (reference sequence). V lost 3 bases and J 0 bases, leaving 11 bases between the germline ends. The CDR3 is CASSMEGTMNTEAFF. CDR3 sequence (DNA): TGTGCCAGTAGTATGGAGGGAACGATGAACACTGAAGCTTTCTTT.

This clone was observed once. The chain uses TRBV6-5 and TRBJ1-1, with D tentatively TRBD1 (5 bases). The germline CDR1 and CDR2 sequences are MNHEY and SVGAGI. V lost 3 bases, J lost 4 bases, and 9 bases lay in between. CDR3 length: 13 residues. The CDR3 reads CASSYRGFTEAFF. CDR3 nucleotides: TGTGCCAGCAGTTATAGGGGATTCACTGAAGCTTTCTTT.

The chain employs TRBV11-3 and TRBJ2-1; 10 bases line up with TRBD2. The length of the CDR3 is 18 residues. V was clipped by 5 bases and J by 8 bases; unmatched bases: 18. Germline V gene sequence: CDR1 SGHNT, CDR2 YENEEA. The CDR3: CASSQRRGGLAGDDEQFF. The CDR3 coding sequence is TGTGCCAGCAGCCAAAGAAGGGGTGGCCTAGCGGGAGATGATGAGCAGTTCTTC.

The chain uses TRBV5-1 and TRBJ1-2, with D perhaps TRBD1 (5 bases). Trimming removed 2 bases from V and 0 bases from J, with 11 bases in between. The CDR3 spans 15 residues. From germline, CDR1 is SGHRS and CDR2 YFSETQ. CDR3 in DNA: TGCGCCAGCAGCTTCGCGAAGGGGCCTAACTATGGCTACACCTTC. Its protein is CASSFAKGPNYGYTF. Full variable domain (outside the CDR3, taken from reference TRBV5-1 and TRBJ1-2): KAGVTQTPRYLIKTRGQQVTLSCSPISGHRSVSWYQQTPGQGLQFLFEYFSETQRNKGNFPGRFSGRQFSNSRSEMNVSTLELGDSALYLCASSFAKGPNYGYTFGSGTRLTVV.

This sequence joins TRBV19 and TRBJ1-4; 8 positions match TRBD1. The germline gives CDR1 LNHDA, CDR2 SQIVND (reference sequence). V dropped 10 bases and J dropped 8; count of bases not matched to a gene: 9. The CDR3 is 13 residues long. The CDR3 sequence is CATRQGWGEKLFF. CDR3 nucleotides: TGTGCCACCCGACAGGGGTGGGGCGAAAAACTGTTTTTT.

J is TRBJ2-7 and V is TRBV20-1; D is unresolved. The CDR3 covers 11 residues. CDR1 and CDR2 from the germline V gene are DFQATT and SNEGSKA (reference sequence). Between the trimmed V and J ends, which lost 1 base and 7 bases, there was a span of 8 bases. The CDR3 coding sequence is TGCAGTGCTAGAGTAGTGCTGGAGCAGTACTTC. It codes for CSARVVLEQYF.

The chain links TRBV7-3 to TRBJ1-2; D is uncertain. With 2 bases removed from V and 7 bases from J, the gap between germline ends came to 14 bases. The CDR3 contains 14 residues. Germline V lookup: CDR1 SGHTA, CDR2 FQGTGA. Here the CDR3 reads CASSLGSPGSGYTF. CDR3 DNA: TGTGCCAGCAGCTTAGGCAGCCCAGGATCTGGCTACACCTTC. The whole variable domain, filled in from reference TRBV7-3 and TRBJ1-2, reads GAGVSQTPSNKVTEKGKYVELRCDPISGHTALYWYRQSLGQGPEFLIYFQGTGAADDSGLPNDRFFAVRPEGSVSTLKIQRTERGDSAVYLCASSLGSPGSGYTFGSGTRLTVV.